This is a list of T cell receptor beta chains from one sample in a study of radiation and T cells in renal cell carcinoma. TCRdb's copy holds only in-frame clones and misses some; the assay was immunoSEQ multiplex PCR. Here the sample spans 140,000 to 150,000 clones, 70% to 90% being singletons. The specimen was blood, collected from a patient whose treatment included radiotherapy and nephrectomy. All receptors derive from a woman between 50 and 59 years old with renal cell carcinoma. Both conserved end residues are part of each CDR3.

v_gene	j_gene	len	CDR3aa
TRBV28	TRBJ2-7	15	CASRGGQTLSYEQYF
TRBV6-1	TRBJ2-7	15	CASRNLGQGGYEQYF
TRBV7-9	TRBJ2-5	14	CASSFSGAQETQYF
TRBV10-2	TRBJ1-4	14	CASSWDRGYEKLFF
TRBV6-6	TRBJ2-1	15	CASSKWDRTYNEQFF
TRBV18	TRBJ1-4	16	CASSPQLGTVNEKLFF
TRBV4-3	TRBJ1-3	14	CASSQEDSGNTIYF
TRBV28	TRBJ1-5	13	CASSFIEGQPQHF
TRBV10-3	TRBJ1-1	14	CAISELSGGTEAFF
TRBV5-6	TRBJ1-5	15	CASSGGTGRNQPQHF
TRBV4-3	TRBJ2-7	15	CASSQGLAGAYEQYF
TRBV4-2	TRBJ2-3	19	CASSLQRSGGRAGTDTQYF
TRBV27	TRBJ1-2	13	CASSITGNYGYTF
TRBV7-2	TRBJ1-2	15	CASSLNPTVTYGYTF
TRBV10-3	TRBJ1-5	13	CAISMDSNQPQHF
TRBV11-2	TRBJ2-5	13	CASSLVLRETQYF